These 26 T cell receptor beta chains were all obtained from the same sample, sequenced in a study of cytomegalovirus exposure and HLA in healthy donors. In the PCR, 60 Vbeta and 13 Jbeta primers were used. Repertoires were generated with immunoSEQ multiplex PCR, while TCRdb's copy carries only in-frame clones and drops some. The sample contains some 150,000 clones, about 76% of which appear only once. Sequenced input: PBMCs. These receptors were collected from a woman in her thirties or forties in good health and CMV-seronegative.

The chain recombines TRBV7-6 with TRBJ1-6; tentatively, D is TRBD1 (6 bases). Germline CDR1 reads SGHVS; CDR2 reads FNYEAQ. The CDR3 is made up of 13 amino acids. With 4 bases removed from V and 7 bases from J, the gap between germline ends came to 8 bases. The CDR3 DNA reads as TGTGCCAGCAGCTCGGGGGGCAATTCACCCCTCCACTTT. Protein product: CASSSGGNSPLHF.

This CDR3 is CASSSTGYSNQPQHF. CDR3 in DNA: TGTGCCAGCAGTTCGACAGGGTATAGCAATCAGCCCCAGCATTTT. The chain uses TRBV6-5 and TRBJ1-5, with TRBD1 matching over 7 bases. Per the germline V gene, CDR1 is MNHEY and CDR2 is SVGAGI. The CDR3 spans 15 residues. With V trimmed by 4 bases and J by 0 bases, 3 bases remained unmatched.

The rearrangement joins TRBV2 to TRBJ2-1; the match to TRBD2 covers 8 bases. V gave up 2 bases and J gave up 0 bases; unmatched junction bases: 3. This CDR3 contains 16 residues. The germline V gene encodes CDR1 SNHLY and CDR2 FYNNEI. Here the CDR3 DNA reads TGTGCCAGCAGTGAACGGGGGACTAGCTCCTACAATGAGCAGTTCTTC. It encodes CASSERGTSSYNEQFF.

In its sample, this clone was seen a few times. The rearrangement links TRBV5-4 to TRBJ1-1; possible D gene TRBD1, 6 bases. CDR1 is SGHNT and CDR2 is YYREEE in the germline V gene (reference sequence). The CDR3 is made up of 14 amino acids. Deletions cut 4 bases from V and 0 bases from J, with 10 bases between. This CDR3 is CASSTDRLNTEAFF. The CDR3 DNA reads TGTGCCAGCAGCACTGACAGGTTGAACACTGAAGCTTTCTTT.

This chain joins TRBV5-1 and TRBJ1-4, with a tentative D call TRBD1 (5 bases). Germline assignment: CDR1 SGHRS and CDR2 YFSETQ. Trimming pared 0 bases from V and 0 bases from J, leaving 9 bases between. This CDR3 has 16 amino acids. The CDR3 region has the DNA TGCGCCAGCAGCTTGGATGGACACCCAACTAATGAAAAACTGTTTTTT. Translation gives CASSLDGHPTNEKLFF.

This chain connects TRBV5-1 to TRBJ2-3; 11 bases are shared with TRBD2. Germline V gives CDR1 SGHRS, CDR2 YFSETQ. V shed 4 bases, J shed 6 bases, and the junction held 10 bases outside the gene matches. This CDR3 region has 16 residues. DNA of the CDR3: TGCGCCAGCAGCCTACTAGCGGGGGAGGTTGCGGATACGCAGTATTTT. Translated: CASSLLAGEVADTQYF.

The chain combines TRBV6-7 with TRBJ1-1; tentatively, D is TRBD1 (5 bases). TRBV6-7 is reported as an ORF; its role is uncertain. The CDR3 runs to 14 residues. The V end lost 8 bases, the J end lost 2 bases, and 15 bases lay between the germline ends. CDR3 in amino acids: CASRIRVGNTEAFF. The CDR3 bases are TGTGCCAGCCGGATCAGGGTCGGAAACACTGAAGCTTTCTTT.

This sequence joins TRBV5-1 and TRBJ1-1; weak D call: TRBD1 (6 bases). The CDR3 has 16 residues. V lost 0 bases, J lost 6 bases, and 18 bases lay in between. Germline loops: CDR1 SGHRS, CDR2 YFSETQ. The CDR3, as DNA: TGCGCCAGCAGCTTGGAGAGGGGGTTGGGATGGGCTGAAGCTTTCTTT. Its translation is CASSLERGLGWAEAFF.

The chain links TRBV27 to TRBJ2-2, with 12 bases lining up with TRBD2. Germline-derived CDR1 and CDR2 are MNHEY and SMNVEV (reference sequence). This CDR3 region has 17 residues. V shed 2 bases and J 6 bases; nucleotides not matched to a gene: 7. The CDR3, as DNA: TGTGCCAGCAGTTTACTGCCTAGCGGGGGGGCCCCCGGGGAGCTGTTTTTT. It yields the protein CASSLLPSGGAPGELFF.

The chain uses TRBV18 and TRBJ2-1, with D possibly TRBD1 on 5 matching bases. Per the germline V gene, CDR1 is KGHSH and CDR2 is LQKENI. V lost 4 bases and J lost 0, with 16 bases in between. CDR3 size: 17 residues. The CDR3 is CASSRGGQQSSYNEQFF. The CDR3, as DNA: TGTGCCAGCTCACGGGGTGGACAACAGAGCTCCTACAATGAGCAGTTCTTC. The variable domain in full, completed from reference TRBV18 and TRBJ2-1, reads NAGVMQNPRHLVRRRGQEARLRCSPMKGHSHVYWYRQLPEEGLKFMVYLQKENIIDESGMPKERFSAEFPKEGPSILRIQQVVRGDSAAYFCASSRGGQQSSYNEQFFGPGTRLTVL.

The genes are TRBV5-6 and TRBJ2-4; no clear D. The CDR3 covers 17 residues. V was clipped by 0 bases and J by 3 bases, with 16 bases between them. CDR1 SGHDT and CDR2 YYEEEE come from the germline V gene. The chain's CDR3 is CASSLAPGKALKNIQYF. In DNA, the CDR3 is TGTGCCAGCAGCTTGGCGCCAGGAAAAGCCCTCAAAAACATTCAGTACTTC.

This chain links TRBV4-1 with TRBJ2-3; 9 nucleotides match TRBD2. V dropped 3 bases and J dropped 0; count of bases not matched to a gene: 10. The germline V gene encodes CDR1 MGHRA and CDR2 YSYEKL. The CDR3 spans 18 residues. The CDR3, as DNA: TGCGCCAGCAGCCACCCCGCCCAGCGGGGGGCCAGCACAGATACGCAGTATTTT. It yields the protein CASSHPAQRGASTDTQYF.

This clone was detected a few times. The V and J genes are TRBV5-6 and TRBJ1-2, with a tentative D call TRBD1 (5 bases). Germline V gene sequence: CDR1 SGHDT, CDR2 YYEEEE. Between the trimmed V and J ends, which lost 4 bases and 1 base, there was a span of 14 bases. CDR3 length equals 15 residues. As DNA, the CDR3 is TGTGCCAGCAGCCCTCAGGGAAATTTTAACTATGGCTACACCTTC. Translating it yields CASSPQGNFNYGYTF. The full variable domain, completed using reference TRBV5-6 and TRBJ1-2, is DAGVTQSPTHLIKTRGQQVTLRCSPKSGHDTVSWYQQALGQGPQFIFQYYEEEERQRGNFPDRFSGHQFPNYSSELNVNALLLGDSALYLCASSPQGNFNYGYTFGSGTRLTVV.

This clone has just a few counts. V and J are TRBV9 and TRBJ2-1; 8 positions agree with TRBD2. Germline CDR1 and CDR2: SGDLS and YYNGEE. With 4 bases clipped from V and 5 bases from J, the junction kept 8 bases outside the gene matches. This CDR3 region has 15 residues. This CDR3 reads CASSSSGGPNNEQFF. The CDR3 DNA follows: TGTGCCAGCAGCTCCAGCGGGGGCCCGAACAATGAGCAGTTCTTC.

V usage is TRBV14 and J usage is TRBJ1-1; tentative D call: TRBD1 (6 bases). Trimming stripped 6 bases from V and 1 base from J, with 12 bases between. CDR1 is SGHDN and CDR2 is FVKESK in the germline V gene. The CDR3 contains 14 residues. CDR3 region: CASSQTGRNTEAFF. As DNA, the CDR3 is TGTGCCAGCAGTCAGACAGGCCGGAACACTGAAGCTTTCTTT.

The chain has TRBV29-1 and TRBJ1-2, with 7 bases aligning to TRBD1. The CDR3 loop spans 15 amino acids. Germline V gene lookup returns CDR1 SQVTM and CDR2 ANQGSEA. Losses at the gene ends were 4 bases for V and 0 bases for J; bases not matched to a gene: 8. The chain's CDR3 is CSVGDMDRPNYGYTF. DNA for the CDR3: TGCAGCGTTGGGGATATGGACAGGCCTAACTATGGCTACACCTTC.

This sequence joins TRBV6-1 and TRBJ2-1; no clear D. The CDR3 is 14 residues long. Trimming took 0 bases from V and 7 from J, leaving 10 bases between them. CDR1 and CDR2 from the germline V gene are MNHNS and SASEGT. The CDR3 sequence is CASSEAVSPNEQFF. Here the CDR3 DNA reads TGTGCCAGCAGTGAAGCGGTGAGTCCTAATGAGCAGTTCTTC.

The chain carries TRBV2 and TRBJ1-5, with TRBD1 matching over 7 bases. The CDR3 is 16 residues long. V lost 5 bases, J lost 1 base, and 8 bases stayed unmatched. Germline loops: CDR1 SNHLY, CDR2 FYNNEI. The CDR3, as DNA: TGTGCCAGCAGTCAAATACAGGGGAAAAGCAATCAGCCCCAGCATTTT. Translating it yields CASSQIQGKSNQPQHF. The full variable domain, rest sourced from reference TRBV2 and TRBJ1-5, is EPEVTQTPSHQVTQMGQEVILRCVPISNHLYFYWYRQILGQKVEFLVSFYNNEISEKSEIFDDQFSVERPDGSNFTLKIRSTKLEDSAMYFCASSQIQGKSNQPQHFGDGTRLSIL.

The V and J genes are TRBV2 and TRBJ1-6, with D possibly TRBD1 on 6 matching bases. Looked up from germline, CDR1 is SNHLY and CDR2 is FYNNEI. CDR3 length equals 14 residues. V was shortened by 5 bases and J by 4 bases, with 9 bases between the two germline ends. The chain's CDR3 is CASSRQGYNSPLHF. In nucleotides, the CDR3 is TGTGCCAGCAGTCGGCAGGGGTATAATTCACCCCTCCACTTT.

J is TRBJ1-1 and V is TRBV9; D remains unclear. The length of the CDR3 is 15 residues. Germline CDR1 reads SGDLS; CDR2 reads YYNGEE. V dropped 0 bases and J dropped 0 bases, with 9 bases sitting between them. In nucleotides, the CDR3 is TGTGCCAGCAGCGTAGATAACAGAATGAACACTGAAGCTTTCTTT. Translating gives CASSVDNRMNTEAFF.

The rearrangement links TRBV5-1 to TRBJ2-7; 8 bases agree with TRBD1. V lost 7 bases to trimming and J lost 6 bases; unmatched junction nucleotides: 12. The V gene's germline CDR1 is SGHRS and CDR2 YFSETQ. The CDR3 sequence is 14 residues long. This CDR3 is CASGTTGGLGEQYF. Written as DNA, the CDR3 is TGCGCCAGCGGGACCACAGGGGGATTGGGCGAGCAGTACTTC.

V gene TRBV2 combines with J gene TRBJ1-2; 7 nucleotides match TRBD1. Germline loops: CDR1 SNHLY, CDR2 FYNNEI. The CDR3 is 12 amino acids. Germline trimming cut 4 bases from V and 4 bases from J; bases unmatched to any gene: 0. Written as DNA, the CDR3 is TGTGCCAGCAGTGGACAGGGCTATGGCTACACCTTC. Protein product: CASSGQGYGYTF.

The sample holds a few counts of this clone. The V gene is TRBV27, the J gene TRBJ1-1, with a tentative D call TRBD1 (6 bases). Trimming removed 5 bases from V and 5 bases from J, with 18 bases in between. This CDR3 has 15 residues. Germline CDR1 reads MNHEY; CDR2 reads SMNVEV (reference sequence). CDR3 nucleotide sequence: TGTGCCAGCAGTAGAGGCGGGGGGCGAGGAACTGAAGCTTTCTTT. Translating gives CASSRGGGRGTEAFF.

CDR3 coding DNA: TGTGCCAGCAGCGGGACGGGACAGCCAACGTACGAGCAGTACTTC. This translates into CASSGTGQPTYEQYF. The J gene is TRBJ2-7, the V gene TRBV9, with 7 bases identical to TRBD1. Germline CDR1 SGDLS, CDR2 YYNGEE. With 3 bases clipped from V and 4 bases from J, the junction kept 10 bases outside the gene matches. The CDR3 spans 15 residues.

About this clone itself: Other DNA sequences of this sample code for an identical CDR3. V usage is TRBV29-1 and J usage is TRBJ2-2; D uncertain. This CDR3 comprises 14 residues. The germline V gene has CDR1 SQVTM and CDR2 ANQGSEA. Trimming removed 4 bases at V and 1 base at J, with 10 bases between. As DNA, the CDR3 is TGCAGCGTTGGAGGTATCCTGAACACCGGGGAGCTGTTTTTT. It is translated as CSVGGILNTGELFF.

The chain couples TRBV16 to TRBJ1-2; D not certain. CDR1 and CDR2 (germline): KGHSY, FQNENV. This CDR3 comprises 13 residues. With 1 base removed from V and 7 bases from J, the gap between germline ends came to 10 bases. The CDR3 loop reads CASSQLREGGYTF. DNA for the CDR3: TGTGCCAGCAGCCAATTGCGGGAAGGTGGCTACACCTTC.